In its sample, the clone carrying this TCR beta chain was seen once. Its antigen is undetermined. Using immunoSEQ multiplex PCR, the repertoire was profiled, and TCRdb retains in-frame clones only, with some absent. The profile shows about 240,000 clones, around 85% of them singletons. The record originates from a study of cytomegalovirus exposure and HLA in healthy donors. General study results and limits: Published work reported that the classifier diagnosed cytomegalovirus status with high specificity and sensitivity. Cytomegalovirus association was listed for 150 to 200 TCR beta chains. The CMV antigen specificity of a few CMV-associated chains was confirmed through in vitro analysis.

V lost 0 bases to trimming and J lost 4 bases, with 7 bases between them. Germline values: CDR1 SQVTM, CDR2 ANQGSEA. The CDR3 loop spans 13 amino acids. The validation cohort, a group of 120 subjects, included the donors and was separate from the roughly 720-subject first cohort. The TCR originated in a woman under 40 in good health and CMV-seropositive. What was sequenced was PBMCs. The chain joins TRBV29-1 to TRBJ1-3, with a tentative D call TRBD1 (5 bases). The CDR3: CSVEDPGGNTIYF. The CDR3 DNA reads TGCAGCGTTGAAGATCCAGGGGGAAACACCATATATTTT.